This T cell receptor beta chain was sequenced in a study of cytomegalovirus exposure and HLA in healthy donors. As regards this clone: Its antigen is currently unknown.

The ends lost 4 bases at V and 5 bases at J; junction bases unmatched: 17. The germline V gene encodes CDR1 MGHRA and CDR2 YSYEKL. This CDR3 spans 18 amino acids. Study-wide results and caveats: The listing of roughly 160 TCR beta chains classed them as cytomegalovirus-associated.

Profiling relied on immunoSEQ multiplex PCR, and the TCRdb table lists in-frame clones only, not all of them. The repertoire holds roughly 100,000 clones, with 86% as singletons. The chain carries TRBV4-1 and TRBJ1-2, with 9 bases matching TRBD1. The sample consisted of PBMCs. This receptor was obtained from a woman in her late teens or twenties in good health and CMV-seropositive. CDR3 region: CASSLKTGQGVNPYGYTF. The CDR3 nucleotides are TGCGCCAGCAGCCTTAAAACGGGACAGGGTGTTAACCCGTATGGCTACACCTTC.